A single sample gave rise to the 4 T cell receptor beta chains below, sequenced in a study of control samples from healthy donors and cancer patients. Assay used: immunoSEQ multiplex PCR; TCRdb lists only in-frame clones, some missing. The sample lists 100,000 to 150,000 clones; about nine tenths were seen once. The specimen sequenced was blood. These receptors were obtained from a man between 18 and 29 years old in good health.

The rearrangement uses TRBV30 and TRBJ1-1, with 8 positions matching TRBD1. The CDR3 has 12 residues. Germline V gene data show CDR1 as GTSNPN and CDR2 as SVGIG (reference sequence). With V trimmed by 4 bases and J by 4 bases, 2 bases remained unmatched. CDR3: CAWNRGVTEAFF. The CDR3 DNA is TGTGCCTGGAACAGGGGGGTCACTGAAGCTTTCTTT.

The V and J genes are TRBV24-1 and TRBJ2-5; TRBD1 is a possible D gene (6 bases). The CDR3 is 19 residues long. V gave up 4 bases and J gave up 2 bases, with 25 bases separating them. The germline CDR1 and CDR2 sequences are KGHDR and SFDVKD. The CDR3 sequence: CATSDPSSRTDDPQETQYF. CDR3 nucleotides: TGTGCCACCAGTGACCCCTCGTCGAGGACAGACGATCCTCAAGAGACCCAGTACTTC.

This clone came up once. The V call is TRBV11-2, the J call TRBJ1-1; TRBD1 agrees at 8 bases. CDR3 length: 15 amino acids. Germline V CDR1 and CDR2: SGHAT, FQNNGV. After removal of 5 bases from V and 6 bases from J, the junction contained 11 bases not matched to a gene. In DNA, the CDR3 is TGTGCCAGCAGCGGCCAGGGGGCAGTGTTGTCTGAAGCTTTCTTT. Translated: CASSGQGAVLSEAFF.

The J gene is TRBJ1-5, the V gene TRBV19; D not resolved. Trimming cost V 3 bases and J 1 base, with 13 bases left between them. This CDR3 comprises 16 residues. Germline V gene lookup returns CDR1 LNHDA and CDR2 SQIVND (reference sequence). Here the CDR3 reads CASSMLPGRSNQPQHF. As DNA, the CDR3 is TGTGCCAGTAGTATGTTGCCGGGCCGCAGCAATCAGCCCCAGCATTTT.